The 19 T cell receptor beta chains reported below all come from one sample, sequenced in a study of tumor and adjacent non-tumor tissue in lung cancer. The template was RNA from unsorted bulk tissue. This non-tumor lung sample came from over 3 cm beyond the tumor edge. A modified ARM-PCR protocol with three rounds of nested PCR amplified TCRbeta. Each CDR3 protein gets one entry after TCRdb re-called the multiplex PCR reads with MiXCR. In the table there are approximately 79,000 distinct CDR3 sequences, more than 65% of which are singletons. Material for sequencing was distant non-tumor lung tissue. These receptors were obtained from a man aged 65-85 years with non-small cell lung cancer.

This clonotype was detected only a few times. Compared with germline, one end of the junction differs, possibly owing to a read error. The chain couples TRBV12-3 or TRBV12-4 to TRBJ2-4, with D unresolved. This CDR3 comprises 15 residues. CDR3 nucleotide sequence: TGTGCCAGCAGTTCAACCGACGGCTCATCAAACATTCAGTATTTC. Encoded protein: CASSSTDGSSNIQYF.

This chain links TRBV29-1 with TRBJ2-5; 8 bases line up with TRBD1. Germline V gene lookup returns CDR1 SQVTM and CDR2 ANQGSEA. The CDR3 runs to 16 residues. Unmatched junction bases numbered 18, after V lost 8 bases and J lost 4 bases. As DNA, the CDR3 is TGCAGCAGGAGAATGGACAGGGACGTTTTGCGAGAGACCCAGTACTTC. Translation gives CSRRMDRDVLRETQYF.

As concerns this clonotype: An end of the junction does not agree with germline; a read error may underlie this. CDR3 DNA sequence: TGTACCAGCAGTGAAGGTTGGGCGATGTATCAGCCCCAGCATTTT. This codes for CTSSEGWAMYQPQHF. The genes are TRBV6-1 and TRBJ1-5, with unresolved D. The CDR3 runs to 15 residues. Germline assignment: CDR1 MNHNS and CDR2 SASEGT.

The rearrangement uses TRBV6-2 or TRBV6-3 and TRBJ2-5; D is ambiguous. V lost 6 bases to trimming and J lost 6 bases, with 11 bases between them. In germline, CDR1 is MNHEY, CDR2 SVGEGT. The CDR3 is 12 amino acids. This chain's CDR3 is CASSSRLKTQYF. The CDR3 DNA reads as TGTGCCAGCAGCTCCCGACTTAAGACCCAGTACTTC.

This chain uses TRBV28 with TRBJ2-7, with D perhaps TRBD1 (6 bases). The CDR3 covers 14 residues. CDR1 is MDHEN, CDR2 SYDVKM, per germline. Trimming cost V 3 bases and J 7 bases, with 16 bases left between them. Written as DNA, the CDR3 is TGTGCCAGCAGTTTGGGGGCAAGTCTCCGGGAGCAGTACTTC. The encoded protein is CASSLGASLREQYF.

About this clonotype: One end of the junction is discordant with germline, which a read error may explain. This chain joins TRBV7-8 and TRBJ2-2; D unclear. The germline V gene encodes CDR1 SGHVS and CDR2 FQNEAQ. The CDR3 has 15 residues. This CDR3 is CANSLLTRNTGELFF. CDR3 nucleotides: TGTGCCAACAGCTTACTAACGCGGAACACCGGGGAGCTGTTTTTT.

Comment on this clonotype: The junction departs from germline at one end; a sequencing error may be responsible. The chain employs TRBV29-1 and TRBJ1-2, with a tentative D call TRBD1 (5 bases). Germline assignment: CDR1 SQVTM and CDR2 ANQGSEA. This CDR3 has 17 amino acids. CDR3: CSDEEYVQGHTNYGYTF. In nucleotides, the CDR3 is TGCAGCGATGAAGAGTACGTTCAGGGCCATACTAACTATGGTTACACATTC. The variable domain in full, completed from reference TRBV29-1 and TRBJ1-2, reads SAVISQKPSRDICQRGTSLTIQCQVDSQVTMMFWYRQQPGQSLTLIATANQGSEATYESGFVIDKFPISRPNLTFSTLTVSNMSPEDSSIYLCSDEEYVQGHTNYGYTFGSGTRLTVV.

Of note for this clonotype: The junction differs from germline at one of its ends, possibly a read error. V usage is TRBV11-3 and J usage is TRBJ1-1; 7 bases are shared with TRBD1. The CDR3 sequence is 16 residues long. Germline values: CDR1 SGHNT, CDR2 YENEEA. The CDR3 DNA reads as TGTGTCAGCAGCTTCCGGGACAGAACACTGAACACTGAAATTTTCTTT. This sequence encodes CVSSFRDRTLNTEIFF.

As for this clonotype: This clone may be a read error of a much larger clone one base away. V is TRBV4-3 and J is TRBJ2-1, with TRBD2 as a possible D gene (6 bases). This CDR3 is built from 13 residues. Germline loops: CDR1 LGHNA, CDR2 YSLEER. CDR3 sequence reads: CARSQVLRLGLFF. As DNA, the CDR3 is TGCGCCAGAAGCCAAGTCCTACGACTAGGGTTGTTCTTC.

This rearrangement joins TRBV7-3 to TRBJ2-2; TRBD2 matches 7 bases. The V gene end was trimmed by 5 bases and the J gene end by 0 bases; junction bases not matched to a gene: 9. Looked up from germline, CDR1 is SGHTA and CDR2 is FQGTGA. The CDR3 spans 17 residues. The CDR3 bases are TGTGCCAGCAGCATGACTAGCTGGGACGCGAACACCGGGGAGCTGTTTTTT. Residues: CASSMTSWDANTGELFF.

With regard to this clonotype: The junction departs from germline at one end; a sequencing error may be responsible. The chain combines TRBV7-9 with TRBJ1-6; TRBD1 matches at 7 bases. The CDR3 contains 12 residues. Germline CDR1 and CDR2: SEHNR and FQNEAQ (reference sequence). The CDR3 reads CTSSNRGSQLHF. The CDR3 DNA sequence: TGTACCAGCAGCAACAGGGGTTCACAACTACACTTT.

About this clonotype itself: One end of the junction varies from germline; a read error may be responsible. The V and J genes are TRBV6-2 or TRBV6-3 and TRBJ1-2, with D uncertain. Germline values: CDR1 MNHEY, CDR2 SVGEGT. The CDR3 consists of 13 residues. CDR3 protein: CANSGARIYGYTF. CDR3 nucleotides: TGTGCCAACAGTGGCGCCAGAATCTATGGCTACACCTTC.

The gene calls are TRBV11-2 and TRBJ2-1; 9 bases fit TRBD2. The CDR3 runs to 17 residues. The germline CDR1 and CDR2 sequences are SGHAT and FQNNGV. CDR3 residues: CTNSTLLAGTFVNEQFF. The CDR3 region has the DNA TGTACCAACAGCACCTTGCTAGCGGGGACGTTTGTCAACGAGCAGTTCTTC.

About this clonotype itself: Possible read error: a much larger clone is one base away. The chain employs TRBV20-1 and TRBJ2-7; 7 bases match TRBD2. This CDR3 comprises 14 residues. The V segment lost 4 bases and the J segment 4 bases; nucleotides outside the gene matches: 10. In germline, CDR1 is DFQATT, CDR2 SNEGSKA (reference sequence). CDR3 protein: CSAKVNGRMYEQYF. In nucleotides, the CDR3 is TGCAGTGCTAAAGTGAACGGGAGGATGTACGAGCAGTACTTC.

In the case of this clonotype: A read error may account for a junction end that differs from germline. Written as DNA, the CDR3 is TGTGCCAGCTGTGAGATCGCTGCGGGGCGGGAGACTCAGTACTTC. This encodes CASCEIAAGRETQYF. The V and J genes are TRBV6-1 and TRBJ2-5; 7 bases fit TRBD2. The CDR3 has 15 amino acids. Germline CDR1 and CDR2: MNHNS and SASEGT.

To note about this clonotype: This CDR3 is missing its conserved last phenylalanine or tryptophan, likely due to a read error. The chain is built from TRBV4-2 and TRBJ1-2; D remains unclear. The CDR3 runs 14 residues. The V gene's germline CDR1 is LGHNA and CDR2 YNFKEQ. The CDR3 here is CTSSQDVDGDGYTI. The CDR3 DNA sequence: TGCACCAGCAGCCAAGATGTGGACGGAGATGGCTACACCATC.

This clonotype was detected once. This chain uses TRBV11-1 with TRBJ2-7; unclear D gene. Germline V CDR1 and CDR2: SGHAT, FQDESV (reference sequence). V was pared by 3 bases and J by 8 bases, with 14 bases between. The CDR3 runs 13 residues. The CDR3 is CASSLFSGYKQYF. The CDR3 nucleotides read TGTGCCAGCAGCTTGTTTAGTGGATACAAGCAGTACTTC.

With respect to this clonotype: The junction differs from germline at one of its ends, possibly a read error. This sequence joins TRBV6-2 or TRBV6-3 and TRBJ1-1; D uncertain. Germline V CDR1 and CDR2: MNHEY, SVGEGT. The CDR3 runs to 13 residues. The DNA of the CDR3 is TGTGCCAGCAGCTCTTCGGAGAACACTGAAGTTTTCTTT. Its translation is CASSSSENTEVFF.

A note on this clonotype: A much larger clone differs from this one at a single base, so this may be a read error. V is TRBV12-3 or TRBV12-4 and J is TRBJ2-7, with TRBD2 as a possible D gene (5 bases). The CDR3 is 14 residues long. DNA for the CDR3: TGTGCCAGCAGTTTTTCTGCGGACTCCTACGATCAGTACTTC. Protein product: CASSFSADSYDQYF.